Below, 13 T cell receptor beta chains from the same sample are listed, as sequenced in a study of long-term antiretroviral therapy in people with HIV. Survey level was the resolution at which the v3.0 immunoSEQ assay ran. Clones were read by immunoSEQ multiplex PCR, and TCRdb kept only the in-frame ones, dropping some. The table has tens of thousands of clones, around 80% seen once. The sample here was unsorted PBMCs, taken 2.9 years after starting antiretroviral therapy. The receptor set was obtained from a woman aged 25 to 39 with HIV.

The chain uses TRBV7-2 and TRBJ1-1; D gene ambiguous. Trimming stripped 5 bases from V and 4 bases from J, with 8 bases between. CDR1 and CDR2 (germline): SGHTA, FQGNSA. The CDR3 is 12 amino acids. The CDR3 DNA reads TGTGCCAGCAGCCCTCGGTCCACTGAAGCTTTCTTT. This translates into CASSPRSTEAFF.

V usage is TRBV6-1 and J usage is TRBJ2-1; 8 bases agree with TRBD1. After removal of 6 bases from V and 3 bases from J, the junction contained 7 bases not matched to a gene. Germline lookup yields CDR1 MNHNS and CDR2 SASEGT. This CDR3 spans 15 amino acids. The CDR3 is CASSPGTGDYNEQFF. The CDR3 nucleotides are TGTGCCAGCAGCCCAGGGACAGGAGACTACAATGAGCAGTTCTTC.

The chain uses TRBV5-1 and TRBJ2-1; D call uncertain. Germline CDR1 reads SGHRS; CDR2 reads YFSETQ. V dropped 1 base and J dropped 4 bases, with 9 bases sitting between them. The CDR3 loop spans 14 amino acids. The CDR3 here is CASSLSGLYNEQFF. In DNA, the CDR3 is TGCGCCAGCAGCTTGAGTGGTCTTTACAATGAGCAGTTCTTC.

This rearrangement joins TRBV7-3 to TRBJ1-5; D is ambiguous. The CDR3 sequence is 13 residues long. Germline CDR1 SGHTA, CDR2 FQGTGA. With 2 bases removed from V and 2 bases from J, the gap between germline ends came to 4 bases. The CDR3 bases are TGTGCCAGCAGCTTATATGGCAATCAGCCCCAGCATTTT. Amino acids: CASSLYGNQPQHF.

This clone showed up just once. The chain links TRBV11-3 to TRBJ2-2, with 9 nucleotides matching TRBD1. The CDR3 is 16 amino acids. Germline values: CDR1 SGHNT, CDR2 YENEEA. The J segment lost 6 bases and the V segment lost 5 bases, leaving 10 bases of the junction unmatched. The CDR3 DNA sequence: TGTGCCAGCAGCGGGACAGGGTCTGTGATAGCCGGGGAGCTGTTTTTT. This translates into CASSGTGSVIAGELFF.

V usage is TRBV2 and J usage is TRBJ1-1; D uncertain. CDR1 SNHLY and CDR2 FYNNEI come from the germline V gene. V lost 2 bases, J lost 3 bases, and 13 bases lay in between. There are 15 residues in the CDR3. The CDR3 spells CASSETQPGHTEAFF. CDR3 bases: TGTGCCAGCAGTGAAACCCAACCCGGGCACACTGAAGCTTTCTTT.

The V gene is TRBV6-1, the J gene TRBJ2-1; D is perhaps TRBD1 or TRBD2 (5 bases each). Germline assignment: CDR1 MNHNS and CDR2 SASEGT. This CDR3 is built from 16 residues. V was cut by 2 bases and J by 4 bases, with 15 bases left in between. The CDR3 DNA reads TGTGCCAGCAGTGAATTTTCGGGGACCGTTTACAATGAGCAGTTCTTC. Amino acids: CASSEFSGTVYNEQFF.

V is TRBV9 and J is TRBJ2-5, with TRBD2 matching 12 bases. The CDR3 extends over 18 amino acids. Looked up from germline, CDR1 is SGDLS and CDR2 is YYNGEE. V lost 2 bases and J lost 2; bases outside the gene matches: 10. The CDR3 nucleotides read TGTGCCAGCAGCGTGGGGGCCGGACTAGCGGGGTTTCAAGAGACCCAGTACTTC. Translation gives CASSVGAGLAGFQETQYF.

The rearrangement uses TRBV2 and TRBJ1-1; TRBD1 matches 7 bases. V shed 8 bases and J 7 bases; nucleotides not matched to a gene: 10. The V gene's germline CDR1 is SNHLY and CDR2 FYNNEI. This CDR3 region has 13 residues. The CDR3 is CASGDSNQIEAFF. CDR3 nucleotides: TGTGCCAGCGGGGACAGCAACCAAATTGAAGCTTTCTTT.

This rearrangement joins TRBV5-1 to TRBJ2-3; D is unresolved. This CDR3 spans 13 amino acids. The V and J ends lost 0 bases and 6 bases respectively, with 8 bases between them. Germline lookup yields CDR1 SGHRS and CDR2 YFSETQ. CDR3 protein: CASSLGWSDTQYF. The CDR3 bases are TGCGCCAGCAGCTTGGGTTGGAGCGATACGCAGTATTTT. Variable domain in full (rest from reference TRBV5-1 and TRBJ2-3): KAGVTQTPRYLIKTRGQQVTLSCSPISGHRSVSWYQQTPGQGLQFLFEYFSETQRNKGNFPGRFSGRQFSNSRSEMNVSTLELGDSALYLCASSLGWSDTQYFGPGTRLTVL.

V and J are TRBV10-3 and TRBJ2-5; maybe TRBD1 (5 bases). This CDR3 has 14 residues. Between the trimmed V and J ends, which lost 3 bases and 3 bases, there was a span of 11 bases. CDR1 ENHRY and CDR2 SYGVKD come from the germline V gene. In DNA, the CDR3 is TGTGCCATCAGTGATGCAGGGATGAAAGAGACCCAGTACTTC. Protein: CAISDAGMKETQYF.

The chain uses TRBV5-1 and TRBJ2-5; D possibly corresponds to TRBD1 (5 bases). The CDR3 sequence is 15 residues long. Germline CDR1 SGHRS, CDR2 YFSETQ. Trimming removed 4 bases at V and 5 bases at J, with 18 bases between. CDR3 residues: CASSPTRQLAETQYF. DNA of the CDR3: TGCGCCAGCAGCCCGACCCGACAGCTCGCCGAGACCCAGTACTTC.

The chain joins TRBV7-2 to TRBJ2-7; D gene uncertain. This CDR3 has 15 amino acids. V was pared by 1 base and J by 1 base, with 11 bases between. CDR1 and CDR2 from the germline V gene are SGHTA and FQGNSA. The DNA of the CDR3 is TGTGCCAGCAGCTTAGAAGGGTACAGTTCCTACGAGCAGTACTTC. It translates to CASSLEGYSSYEQYF.